The source of this TCR beta chain is a study of early T cells in non-severe SARS-CoV-2 infection. Notes on the study in general: The matching step, a VDJdb search, favored anti-spike CD8 responses and missed private and CD4 specificities.

This clonotype was found a few times. The antigen remains unidentified. The germline V and J ends were trimmed by 2 bases and 2 bases, with 18 bases remaining between them. This CDR3 comprises 17 residues. Unique molecular identifiers were affixed to single, distinct cDNA molecules. TCRdb fed the 5' RACE reads into MiXCR, producing one record per CDR3 protein. The sample yields around 88,000 distinct CDR3 sequences, roughly 14% seen once. Input material: whole blood. This rearrangement joins TRBV12-3 or TRBV12-4 to TRBJ1-2, with a weak D call TRBD1 (6 bases). The origin of this receptor is an adult who was a healthcare worker with PCR-confirmed SARS-CoV-2 infection or an uninfected control (not recorded which). The DNA for the CDR3 is TGTGCCAGCAGTTTATCCGGCAGGGGACCTTCCAACTATGGCTACACCTTC. This gives the protein CASSLSGRGPSNYGYTF.